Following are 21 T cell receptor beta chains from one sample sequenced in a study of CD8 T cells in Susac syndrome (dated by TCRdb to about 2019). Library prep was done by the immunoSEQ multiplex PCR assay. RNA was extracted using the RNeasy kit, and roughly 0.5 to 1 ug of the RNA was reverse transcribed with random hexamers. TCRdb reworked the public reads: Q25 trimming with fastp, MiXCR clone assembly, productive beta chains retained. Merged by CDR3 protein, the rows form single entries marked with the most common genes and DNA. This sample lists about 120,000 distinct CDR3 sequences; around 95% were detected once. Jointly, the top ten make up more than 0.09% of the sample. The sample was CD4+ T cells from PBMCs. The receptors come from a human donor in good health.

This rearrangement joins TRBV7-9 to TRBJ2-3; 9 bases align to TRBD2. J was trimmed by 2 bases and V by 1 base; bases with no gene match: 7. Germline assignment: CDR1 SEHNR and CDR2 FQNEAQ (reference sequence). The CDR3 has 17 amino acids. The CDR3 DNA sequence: TGTGCCAGCAGCTTAGTTGGTAGCGGGAGACTCACAGATACGCAGTATTTT. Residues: CASSLVGSGRLTDTQYF.

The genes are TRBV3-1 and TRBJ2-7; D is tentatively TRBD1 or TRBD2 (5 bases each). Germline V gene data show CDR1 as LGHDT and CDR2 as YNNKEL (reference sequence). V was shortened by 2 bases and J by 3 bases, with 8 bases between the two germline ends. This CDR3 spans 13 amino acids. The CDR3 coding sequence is TGTGCCAGCAGCCAATTTGGGGGCTACGAGCAGTACTTC. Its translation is CASSQFGGYEQYF.

This CDR3 reads CASSPGPPGEQYF. The CDR3 DNA sequence: TGTGCCAGCAGCCCCGGGCCCCCCGGGGAGCAGTACTTC. The chain couples TRBV7-3 to TRBJ2-7; the D is unclear. The CDR3 consists of 13 residues. Germline V gene sequence: CDR1 SGHTA, CDR2 FQGTGA. Trimming cost V 5 bases and J 7 bases, with 15 bases left between them.

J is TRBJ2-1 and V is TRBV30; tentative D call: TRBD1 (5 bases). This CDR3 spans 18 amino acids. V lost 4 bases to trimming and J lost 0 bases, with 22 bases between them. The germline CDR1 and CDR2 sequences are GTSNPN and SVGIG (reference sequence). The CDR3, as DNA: TGTGCCTGGAAAAGGGGCCTAGTGGCGCTTCGCTCCTACAATGAGCAGTTCTTC. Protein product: CAWKRGLVALRSYNEQFF.

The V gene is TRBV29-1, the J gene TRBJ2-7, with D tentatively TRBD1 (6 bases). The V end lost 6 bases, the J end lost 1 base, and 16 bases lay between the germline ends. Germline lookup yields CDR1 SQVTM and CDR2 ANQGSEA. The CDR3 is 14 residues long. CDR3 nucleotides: TGCAGCGTCGGATCCGGGACATTTTCCTACGAGCAGTACTTC. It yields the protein CSVGSGTFSYEQYF.

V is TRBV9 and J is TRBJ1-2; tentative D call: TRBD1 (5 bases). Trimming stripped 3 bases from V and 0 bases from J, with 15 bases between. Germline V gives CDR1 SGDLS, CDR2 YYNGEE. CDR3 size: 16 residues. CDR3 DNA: TGTGCCAGCAGCGCCCACCCCACGGGGGCTAACTATGGCTACACCTTC. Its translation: CASSAHPTGANYGYTF.

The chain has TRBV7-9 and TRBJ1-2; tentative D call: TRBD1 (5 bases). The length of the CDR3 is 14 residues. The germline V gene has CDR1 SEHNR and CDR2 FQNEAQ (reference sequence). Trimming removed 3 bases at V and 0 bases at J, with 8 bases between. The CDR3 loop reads CASSLGEANYGYTF. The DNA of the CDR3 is TGTGCCAGCAGCTTGGGGGAAGCTAACTATGGCTACACCTTC.

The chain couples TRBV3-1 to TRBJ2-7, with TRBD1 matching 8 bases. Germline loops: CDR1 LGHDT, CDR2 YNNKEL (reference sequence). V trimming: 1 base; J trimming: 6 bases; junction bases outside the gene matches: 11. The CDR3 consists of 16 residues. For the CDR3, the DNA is TGTGCCAGCAGCCAAGCCGGACAGGGCCTCCCGGGCGAGCAGTACTTC. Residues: CASSQAGQGLPGEQYF.

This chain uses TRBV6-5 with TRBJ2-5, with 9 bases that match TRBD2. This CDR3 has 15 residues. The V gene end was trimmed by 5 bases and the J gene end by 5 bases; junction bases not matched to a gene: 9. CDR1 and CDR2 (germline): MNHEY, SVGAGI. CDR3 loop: CASSGTSLVRETQYF. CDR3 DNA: TGTGCCAGCAGTGGGACTAGCCTGGTCCGGGAGACCCAGTACTTC.

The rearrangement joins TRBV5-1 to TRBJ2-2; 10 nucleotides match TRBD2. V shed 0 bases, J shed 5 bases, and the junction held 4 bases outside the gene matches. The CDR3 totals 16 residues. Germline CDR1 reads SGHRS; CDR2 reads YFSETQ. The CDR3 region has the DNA TGCGCCAGCAGCTTGGCTAGCGGGAGCTGGACCGGGGAGCTGTTTTTT. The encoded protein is CASSLASGSWTGELFF.

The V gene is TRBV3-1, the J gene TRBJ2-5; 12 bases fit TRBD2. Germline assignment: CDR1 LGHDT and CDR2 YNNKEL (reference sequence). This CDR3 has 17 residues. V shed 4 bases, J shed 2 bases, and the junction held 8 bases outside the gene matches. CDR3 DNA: TGTGCCAGCAGCCCCAACCCCGGGACTAGCGGGCAAGAGACCCAGTACTTC. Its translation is CASSPNPGTSGQETQYF.

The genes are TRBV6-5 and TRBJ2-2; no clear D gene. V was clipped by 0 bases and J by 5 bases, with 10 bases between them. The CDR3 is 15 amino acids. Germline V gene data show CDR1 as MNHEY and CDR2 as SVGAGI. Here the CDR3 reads CASSYSIQLTGELFF. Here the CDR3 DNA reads TGTGCCAGCAGTTACTCAATACAGCTGACCGGGGAGCTGTTTTTT.

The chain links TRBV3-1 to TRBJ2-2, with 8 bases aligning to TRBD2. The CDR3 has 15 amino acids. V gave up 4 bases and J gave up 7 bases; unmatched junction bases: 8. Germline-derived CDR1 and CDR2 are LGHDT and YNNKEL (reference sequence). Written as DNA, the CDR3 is TGTGCCAGCAGCCGGCTAGTCGGGGGGGACGGGGAGCTGTTTTTT. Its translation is CASSRLVGGDGELFF.

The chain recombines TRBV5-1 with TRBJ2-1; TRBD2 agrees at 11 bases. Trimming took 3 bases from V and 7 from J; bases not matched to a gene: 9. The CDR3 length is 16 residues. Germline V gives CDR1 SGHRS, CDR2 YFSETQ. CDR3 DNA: TGCGCCAGCAGCTCTACGGGACTAGCGGTCCTAAATGAGCAGTTCTTC. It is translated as CASSSTGLAVLNEQFF.

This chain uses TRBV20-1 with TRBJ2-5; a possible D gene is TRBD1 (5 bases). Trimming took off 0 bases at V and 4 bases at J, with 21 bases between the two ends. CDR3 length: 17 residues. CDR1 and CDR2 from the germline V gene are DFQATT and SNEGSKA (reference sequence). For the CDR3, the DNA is TGCAGTGCTAGAGATCCCAACCGCGGCAGGGTGGGAGAGACCCAGTACTTC. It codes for CSARDPNRGRVGETQYF.

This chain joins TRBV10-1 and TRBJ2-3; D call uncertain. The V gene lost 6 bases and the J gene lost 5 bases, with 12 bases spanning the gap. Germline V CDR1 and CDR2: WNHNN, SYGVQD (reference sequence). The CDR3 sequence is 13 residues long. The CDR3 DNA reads TGCGCCAGCAGGAAGGCCGTAGAAGATACGCAGTATTTT. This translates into CASRKAVEDTQYF.

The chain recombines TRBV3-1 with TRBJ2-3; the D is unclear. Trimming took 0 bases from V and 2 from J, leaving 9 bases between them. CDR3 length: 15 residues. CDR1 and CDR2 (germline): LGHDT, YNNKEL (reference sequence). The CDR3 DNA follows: TGTGCCAGCAGCCAAGATCCGAGAACCACAGATACGCAGTATTTT. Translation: CASSQDPRTTDTQYF.

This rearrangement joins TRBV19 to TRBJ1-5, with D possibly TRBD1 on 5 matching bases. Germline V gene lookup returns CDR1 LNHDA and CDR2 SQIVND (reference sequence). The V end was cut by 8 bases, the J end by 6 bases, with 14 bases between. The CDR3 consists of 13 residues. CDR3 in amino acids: CASSTAHLQPQHF. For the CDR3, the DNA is TGTGCCAGTTCGACAGCTCATCTTCAGCCCCAGCATTTT.

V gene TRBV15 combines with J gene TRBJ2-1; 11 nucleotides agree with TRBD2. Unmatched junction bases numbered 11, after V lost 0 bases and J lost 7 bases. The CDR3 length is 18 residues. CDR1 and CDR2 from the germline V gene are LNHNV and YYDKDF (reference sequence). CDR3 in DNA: TGTGCCACCAGCAGAGATTTGACTAGCGGGGACCGGGGGAATGAGCAGTTCTTC. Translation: CATSRDLTSGDRGNEQFF. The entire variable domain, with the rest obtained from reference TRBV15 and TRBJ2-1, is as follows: DAMVIQNPRYQVTQFGKPVTLSCSQTLNHNVMYWYQQKSSQAPKLLFHYYDKDFNNEADTPDNFQSRRPNTSFCFLDIRSPGLGDTAMYLCATSRDLTSGDRGNEQFFGPGTRLTVL.

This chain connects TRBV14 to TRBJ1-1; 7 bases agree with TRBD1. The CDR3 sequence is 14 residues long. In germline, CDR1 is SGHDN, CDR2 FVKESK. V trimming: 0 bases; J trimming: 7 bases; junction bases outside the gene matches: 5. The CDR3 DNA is TGTGCCAGCAGCCAAGAGTACAGGGGAAATGAAGCTTTCTTT. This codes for CASSQEYRGNEAFF.

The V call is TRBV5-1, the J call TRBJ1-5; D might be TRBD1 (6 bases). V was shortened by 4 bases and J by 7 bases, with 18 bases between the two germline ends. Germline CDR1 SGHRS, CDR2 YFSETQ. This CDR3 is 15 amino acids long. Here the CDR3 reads CASSVSPWTEQPQHF. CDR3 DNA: TGCGCCAGCAGCGTCTCCCCCTGGACAGAACAGCCCCAGCATTTT.